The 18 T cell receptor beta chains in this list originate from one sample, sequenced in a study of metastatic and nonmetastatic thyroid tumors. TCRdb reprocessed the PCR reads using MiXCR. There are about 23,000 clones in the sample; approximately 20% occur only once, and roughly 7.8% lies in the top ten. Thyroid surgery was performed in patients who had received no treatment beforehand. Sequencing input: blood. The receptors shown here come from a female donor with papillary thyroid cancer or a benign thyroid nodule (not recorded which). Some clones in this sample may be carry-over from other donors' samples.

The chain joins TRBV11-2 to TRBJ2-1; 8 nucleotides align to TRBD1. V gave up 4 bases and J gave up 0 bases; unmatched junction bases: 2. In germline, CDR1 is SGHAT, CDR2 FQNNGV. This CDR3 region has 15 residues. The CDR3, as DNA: TGTGCCAGCAGCTCAACAGGGGGCTCCTACAATGAGCAGTTCTTC. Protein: CASSSTGGSYNEQFF. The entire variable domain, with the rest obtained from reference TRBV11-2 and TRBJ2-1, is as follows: EAGVAQSPRYKIIEKRQSVAFWCNPISGHATLYWYQQILGQGPKLLIQFQNNGVVDDSQLPKDRFSAERLKGVDSTLKIQPAKLEDSAVYLCASSSTGGSYNEQFFGPGTRLTVL.

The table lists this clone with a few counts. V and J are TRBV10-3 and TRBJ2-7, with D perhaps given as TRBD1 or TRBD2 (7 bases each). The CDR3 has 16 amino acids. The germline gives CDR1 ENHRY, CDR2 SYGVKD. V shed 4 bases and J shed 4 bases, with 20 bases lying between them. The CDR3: CAISGSRGGGVYEQYF. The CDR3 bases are TGTGCCATCAGTGGGTCACGGGGAGGGGGCGTATACGAGCAGTACTTC.

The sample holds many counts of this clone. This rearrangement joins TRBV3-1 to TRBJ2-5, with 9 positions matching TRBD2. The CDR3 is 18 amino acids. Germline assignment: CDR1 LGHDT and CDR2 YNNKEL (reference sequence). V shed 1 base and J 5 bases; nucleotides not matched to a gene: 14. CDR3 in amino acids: CASSQGPLREGRAETQYF. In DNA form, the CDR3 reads TGTGCCAGCAGCCAAGGCCCTCTGCGGGAGGGCCGGGCGGAGACCCAGTACTTC.

The CDR3 loop is CASSLAWGPEVQYF. The CDR3 DNA reads as TGCGCCAGCAGCTTGGCGTGGGGCCCAGAGGTTCAGTACTTC. The chain recombines TRBV5-1 with TRBJ2-4, with D maybe TRBD1 (5 bases). V lost 0 bases and J lost 11, with 15 bases in between. This CDR3 spans 14 amino acids. Germline CDR1 and CDR2: SGHRS and YFSETQ.

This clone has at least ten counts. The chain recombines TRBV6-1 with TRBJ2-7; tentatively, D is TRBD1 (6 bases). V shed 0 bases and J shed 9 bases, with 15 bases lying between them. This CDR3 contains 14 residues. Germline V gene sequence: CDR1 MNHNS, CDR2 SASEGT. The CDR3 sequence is CASSEALQGSMQYF. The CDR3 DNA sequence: TGTGCCAGCAGTGAAGCGCTACAGGGATCTATGCAGTACTTC.

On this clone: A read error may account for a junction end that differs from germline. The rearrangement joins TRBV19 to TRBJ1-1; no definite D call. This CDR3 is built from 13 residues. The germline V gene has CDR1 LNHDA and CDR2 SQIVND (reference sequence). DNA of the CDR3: TGTGCCAGTAGTATCCAGGAGAACACTGAAGCGTGCTTT. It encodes CASSIQENTEACF.

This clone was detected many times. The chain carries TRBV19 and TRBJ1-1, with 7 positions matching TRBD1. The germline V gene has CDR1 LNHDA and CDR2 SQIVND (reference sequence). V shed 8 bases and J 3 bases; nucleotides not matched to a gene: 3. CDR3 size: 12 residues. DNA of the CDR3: TGTGCCAGTGGGGGACAGTACACTGAAGCTTTCTTT. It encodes CASGGQYTEAFF.

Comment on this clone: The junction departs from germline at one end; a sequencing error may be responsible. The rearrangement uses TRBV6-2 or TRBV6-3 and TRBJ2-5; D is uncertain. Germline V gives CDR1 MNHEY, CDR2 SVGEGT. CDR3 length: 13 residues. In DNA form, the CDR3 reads TGTGCCAGCAGAGGGTTAAATGAAGAGACCAAGTACTTC. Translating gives CASRGLNEETKYF.

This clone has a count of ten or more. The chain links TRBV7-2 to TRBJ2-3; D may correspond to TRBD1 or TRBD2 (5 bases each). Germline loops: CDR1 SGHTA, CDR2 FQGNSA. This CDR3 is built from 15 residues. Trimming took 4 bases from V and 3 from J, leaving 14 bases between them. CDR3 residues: CASSSGTLRTDTQYF. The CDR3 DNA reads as TGTGCCAGCAGCTCCGGGACCCTTAGGACAGATACGCAGTATTTT.

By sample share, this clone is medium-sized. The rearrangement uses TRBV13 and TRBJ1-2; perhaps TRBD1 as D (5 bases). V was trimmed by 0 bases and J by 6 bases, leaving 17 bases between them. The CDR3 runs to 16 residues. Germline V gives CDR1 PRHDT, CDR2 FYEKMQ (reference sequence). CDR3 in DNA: TGTGCCAGCAGCTTAGGGTCCGGGACGGTTGGGGATGGCTACACCTTC. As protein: CASSLGSGTVGDGYTF.

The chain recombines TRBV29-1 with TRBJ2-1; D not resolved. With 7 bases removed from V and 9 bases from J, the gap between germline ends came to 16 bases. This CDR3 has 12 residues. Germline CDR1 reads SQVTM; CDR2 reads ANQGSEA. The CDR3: CSGQIIGVEQFF. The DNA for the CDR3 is TGCAGCGGTCAAATTATTGGGGTTGAGCAGTTCTTC.

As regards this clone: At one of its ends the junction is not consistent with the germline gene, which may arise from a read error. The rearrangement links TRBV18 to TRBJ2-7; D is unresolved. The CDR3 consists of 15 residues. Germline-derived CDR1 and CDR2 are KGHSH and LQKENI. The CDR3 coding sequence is TGTGCCAGCTCAGCACGAGGCGCCACCTCCTACGCGCAGTACTTC. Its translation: CASSARGATSYAQYF.

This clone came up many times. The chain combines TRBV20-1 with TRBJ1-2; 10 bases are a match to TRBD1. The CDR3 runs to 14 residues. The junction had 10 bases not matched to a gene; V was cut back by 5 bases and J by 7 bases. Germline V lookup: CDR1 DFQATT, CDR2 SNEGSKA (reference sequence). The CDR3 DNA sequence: TGCAGTGCTGCATCAGGGACAGGGGAGTTTGGCTACACCTTC. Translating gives CSAASGTGEFGYTF.

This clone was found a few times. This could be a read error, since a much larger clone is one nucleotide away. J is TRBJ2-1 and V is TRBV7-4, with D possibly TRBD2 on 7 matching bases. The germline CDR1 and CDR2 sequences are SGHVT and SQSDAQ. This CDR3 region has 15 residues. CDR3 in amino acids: CASRSGWGGDNEQLF. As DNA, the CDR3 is TGTGCCAGCAGGTCTGGGTGGGGGGGCGACAATGAGCAGCTCTTC. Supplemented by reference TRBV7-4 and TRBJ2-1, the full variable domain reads GAGVSQSPRYKVAKRGRDVALRCDSISGHVTLYWYRQTLGQGSEVLTYSQSDAQRDKSGRPSGRFSAERPERSVSTLKIQRTEQGDSAVYLCASRSGWGGDNEQLFGPGTRLTVL.

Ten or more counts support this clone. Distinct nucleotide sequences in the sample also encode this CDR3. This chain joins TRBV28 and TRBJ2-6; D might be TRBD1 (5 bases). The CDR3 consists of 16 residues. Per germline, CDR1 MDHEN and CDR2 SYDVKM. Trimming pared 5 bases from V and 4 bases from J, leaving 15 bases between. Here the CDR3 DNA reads TGTGCCAGCAGTATTCCTGGGGCCCCGGGGGCCAACGTCCTGACTTTC. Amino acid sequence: CASSIPGAPGANVLTF.

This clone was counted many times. The CDR3 sequence is CSARRDTDTGELFF. The CDR3 DNA is TGCAGTGCTAGAAGGGACACAGACACCGGGGAGCTGTTTTTT. The rearrangement links TRBV20-1 to TRBJ2-2; TRBD1 is a possible D gene (6 bases). The CDR3 runs to 14 residues. Germline CDR1 DFQATT, CDR2 SNEGSKA (reference sequence). V lost 2 bases and J 3 bases, leaving 10 bases between the germline ends.

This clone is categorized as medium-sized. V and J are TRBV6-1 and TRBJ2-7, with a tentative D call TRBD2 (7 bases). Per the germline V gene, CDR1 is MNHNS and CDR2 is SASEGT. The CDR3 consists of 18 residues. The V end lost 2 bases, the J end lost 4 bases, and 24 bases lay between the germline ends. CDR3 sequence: CASSERGGWAGVGYEQYF. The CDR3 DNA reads TGTGCCAGCAGTGAAAGGGGGGGGTGGGCGGGAGTTGGTTACGAGCAGTACTTC.

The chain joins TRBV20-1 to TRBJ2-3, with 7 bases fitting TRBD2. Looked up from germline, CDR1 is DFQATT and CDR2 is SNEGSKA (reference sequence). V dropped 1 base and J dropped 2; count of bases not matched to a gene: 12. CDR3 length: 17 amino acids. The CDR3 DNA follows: TGCAGTGCTAGAGGGAATACTGCGGGGGATTACACAGATACGCAGTATTTT. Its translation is CSARGNTAGDYTDTQYF.